These 13 T cell receptor beta chains were sequenced from one sample in a study of T cell responses to AZD1222 COVID-19 vaccine. Clones were sequenced by immunoSEQ multiplex PCR, and TCRdb holds only the in-frame ones, with some missing. The sample gives 110,000 to 150,000 clones, roughly nine tenths of which show up once; about 1.5% is in the top ten. Here the sequenced sample was peripheral blood, taken on day 0 of AZD1222 vaccination. These receptors were taken from an adult in good health.

The chain couples TRBV12-3 or TRBV12-4 to TRBJ1-2; D gene unclear. V lost 6 bases, J lost 6 bases, and 8 bases lay in between. The length of the CDR3 is 11 residues. The DNA for the CDR3 is TGTGCCAGCAGGACTGAGAATGGCTACACCTTC. As protein: CASRTENGYTF.

The chain couples TRBV2 to TRBJ1-5, with D unresolved. The CDR3 has 14 residues. The V gene lost 3 bases and the J gene lost 0 bases, with 6 bases spanning the gap. The germline CDR1 and CDR2 sequences are SNHLY and FYNNEI. The CDR3 bases are TGTGCCAGCAGTGATGAGGTTAGCAATCAGCCCCAGCATTTT. Its translation: CASSDEVSNQPQHF. The full variable domain, its missing parts supplied by reference TRBV2 and TRBJ1-5, is EPEVTQTPSHQVTQMGQEVILRCVPISNHLYFYWYRQILGQKVEFLVSFYNNEISEKSEIFDDQFSVERPDGSNFTLKIRSTKLEDSAMYFCASSDEVSNQPQHFGDGTRLSIL.

The V and J genes are TRBV30 and TRBJ1-1, with D unclear. The V end was cut by 5 bases, the J end by 0 bases, with 10 bases between. Germline V gene lookup returns CDR1 GTSNPN and CDR2 SVGIG (reference sequence). The CDR3 is made up of 13 amino acids. CDR3 loop: CAWGNSMNTEAFF. The DNA of the CDR3 is TGTGCCTGGGGCAACAGTATGAACACTGAAGCTTTCTTT.

The rearrangement joins TRBV27 to TRBJ2-2; D is uncertain. Deletions cut 5 bases from V and 2 bases from J, with 12 bases between. CDR1 and CDR2 (germline): MNHEY, SMNVEV (reference sequence). The CDR3 extends over 15 amino acids. This chain's CDR3 is CASSPQNANTGELFF. The CDR3 DNA reads TGTGCCAGCAGTCCTCAGAACGCAAACACCGGGGAGCTGTTTTTT.

This chain uses TRBV14 with TRBJ2-1; 15 positions match TRBD2. The J segment lost 10 bases and the V segment lost 4 bases, leaving 8 bases of the junction unmatched. The CDR3 runs to 16 residues. The V gene's germline CDR1 is SGHDN and CDR2 FVKESK. The CDR3 nucleotides read TGTGCCAGCAGCCGCTGGACTAGCGGGGGGGCCGGGGAGCAGTTCTTC. Residues: CASSRWTSGGAGEQFF. The variable domain in full, with the rest retrieved from reference TRBV14 and TRBJ2-1, is EAGVTQFPSHSVIEKGQTVTLRCDPISGHDNLYWYRRVMGKEIKFLLHFVKESKQDESGMPNNRFLAERTGGTYSTLKVQPAELEDSGVYFCASSRWTSGGAGEQFFGPGTRLTVL.

The CDR3 spells CASSLSAPETQYF. The CDR3, as DNA: TGTGCCAGCAGCTTATCAGCCCCAGAGACCCAGTACTTC. The chain is built from TRBV7-9 and TRBJ2-5, with D hard to call. CDR1 and CDR2 from the germline V gene are SEHNR and FQNEAQ (reference sequence). V lost 2 bases and J lost 4, with 8 bases in between. The CDR3 has 13 residues. The full variable domain, rest sourced from reference TRBV7-9 and TRBJ2-5, is DTGVSQNPRHKITKRGQNVTFRCDPISEHNRLYWYRQTLGQGPEFLTYFQNEAQLEKSRLLSDRFSAERPKGSFSTLEIQRTEQGDSAMYLCASSLSAPETQYFGPGTRLLVL.

The chain joins TRBV28 to TRBJ1-6; D remains ambiguous. Germline CDR1 reads MDHEN; CDR2 reads SYDVKM. The CDR3 is 10 residues long. Deletions cut 8 bases from V and 8 bases from J, with 4 bases between. CDR3 protein: CASGDSPLHF. DNA of the CDR3: TGTGCCAGCGGGGATTCACCCCTCCACTTT.

The V call is TRBV6-4, the J call TRBJ2-5; 7 nucleotides agree with TRBD2. In germline, CDR1 is MRHNA, CDR2 SNTAGT. The CDR3 length is 14 residues. The V and J ends lost 4 bases and 2 bases, in that order; junction bases with no gene match: 4. The chain's CDR3 is CASSVQGGQETQYF. CDR3 DNA sequence: TGTGCCAGCAGTGTCCAGGGAGGGCAAGAGACCCAGTACTTC.

V gene TRBV2 combines with J gene TRBJ2-3, with TRBD2 matching over 9 bases. The J segment lost 5 bases and the V segment lost 4 bases, leaving 10 bases of the junction unmatched. Germline lookup yields CDR1 SNHLY and CDR2 FYNNEI. The CDR3 consists of 16 residues. CDR3: CASSVMGGLAGDTQYF. The CDR3 nucleotides are TGTGCCAGCAGTGTTATGGGGGGACTAGCAGGAGATACGCAGTATTTT.

This clone was counted a few times. V is TRBV7-8 and J is TRBJ1-1; the D is unclear. With 4 bases removed from V and 1 base from J, the gap between germline ends came to 10 bases. Germline V gives CDR1 SGHVS, CDR2 FQNEAQ. The CDR3 extends over 14 amino acids. CDR3 in amino acids: CASSSDGGNTEAFF. The CDR3 DNA follows: TGTGCCAGCAGCTCAGATGGAGGGAACACTGAAGCTTTCTTT.

This sequence joins TRBV5-5 and TRBJ1-1; the D gene is possibly TRBD1 (5 bases). The V gene's germline CDR1 is SGHKS and CDR2 YYEKEE (reference sequence). The CDR3 is 14 amino acids. V was clipped by 0 bases and J by 3 bases, with 9 bases between them. The DNA for the CDR3 is TGTGCCAGCAGCTTGGAGGGGCAGGACACTGAAGCTTTCTTT. The encoded protein is CASSLEGQDTEAFF.

The chain carries TRBV3-1 (or the pseudogene TRBV3-2) and TRBJ2-4, with 10 positions matching TRBD2. J was trimmed by 1 base and V by 0 bases; bases with no gene match: 12. The CDR3 is 20 residues long. The V gene's germline CDR1 is LGHDT and CDR2 YNNKEL (reference sequence). The CDR3 protein is CASSQDLQREGVGAKNIQYF. The CDR3 coding sequence is TGTGCCAGCAGCCAAGATCTACAGCGGGAGGGGGTGGGGGCCAAAAACATTCAGTACTTC.

V is TRBV28 and J is TRBJ2-3; no clear D. CDR1 MDHEN and CDR2 SYDVKM come from the germline V gene. The length of the CDR3 is 13 residues. Trimming left V 7 bases short and J 0 bases short, with 8 bases between. The CDR3: CASKKTSTDTQYF. The CDR3 DNA sequence: TGTGCCAGCAAGAAAACTAGCACAGATACGCAGTATTTT.